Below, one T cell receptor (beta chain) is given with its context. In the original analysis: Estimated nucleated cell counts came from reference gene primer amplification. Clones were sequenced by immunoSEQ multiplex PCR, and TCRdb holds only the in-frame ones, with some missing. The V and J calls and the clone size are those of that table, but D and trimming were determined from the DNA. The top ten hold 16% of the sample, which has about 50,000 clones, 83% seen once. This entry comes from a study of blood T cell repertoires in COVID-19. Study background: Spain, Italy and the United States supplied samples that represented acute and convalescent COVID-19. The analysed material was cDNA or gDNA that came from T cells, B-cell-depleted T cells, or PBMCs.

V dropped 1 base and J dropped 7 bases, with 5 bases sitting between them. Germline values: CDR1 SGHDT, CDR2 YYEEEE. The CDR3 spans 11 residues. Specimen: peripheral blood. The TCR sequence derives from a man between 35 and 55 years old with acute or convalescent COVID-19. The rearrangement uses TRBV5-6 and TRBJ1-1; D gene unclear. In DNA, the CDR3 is TGTGCCAGCAGCTTGCTCAGTGAAGCTTTCTTT. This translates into CASSLLSEAFF.